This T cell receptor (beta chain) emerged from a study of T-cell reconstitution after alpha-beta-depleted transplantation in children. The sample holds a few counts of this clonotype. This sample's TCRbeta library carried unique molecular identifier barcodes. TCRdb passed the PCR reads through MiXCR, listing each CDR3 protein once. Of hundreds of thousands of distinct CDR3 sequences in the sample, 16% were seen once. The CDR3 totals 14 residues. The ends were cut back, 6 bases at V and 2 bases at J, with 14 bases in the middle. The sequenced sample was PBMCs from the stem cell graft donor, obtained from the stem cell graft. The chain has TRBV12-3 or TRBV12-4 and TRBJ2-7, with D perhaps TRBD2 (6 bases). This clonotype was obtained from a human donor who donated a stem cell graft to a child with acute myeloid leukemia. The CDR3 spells CASSLSSGAYEQYF. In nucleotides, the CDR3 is TGTGCCAGCAGCCTTAGTAGCGGAGCCTACGAGCAGTACTTC.